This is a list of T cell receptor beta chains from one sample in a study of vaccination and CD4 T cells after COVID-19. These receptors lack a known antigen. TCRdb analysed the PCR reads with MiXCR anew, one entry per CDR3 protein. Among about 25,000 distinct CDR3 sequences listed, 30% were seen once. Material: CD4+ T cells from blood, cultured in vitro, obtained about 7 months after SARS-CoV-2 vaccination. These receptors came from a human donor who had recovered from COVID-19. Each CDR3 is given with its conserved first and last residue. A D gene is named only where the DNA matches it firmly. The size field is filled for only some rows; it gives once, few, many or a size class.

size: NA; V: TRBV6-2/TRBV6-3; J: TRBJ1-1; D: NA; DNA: TGTGCCAGCAGTTACTCGAACCTGAGGACGGAGATTGAAGCTTTCTTT; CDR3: CASSYSNLRTEIEAFF
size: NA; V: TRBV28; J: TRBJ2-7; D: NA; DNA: TGTGCCAGCAGTCTCCTTGGCGGAACGTACGAGCAGTACTTC; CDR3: CASSLLGGTYEQYF
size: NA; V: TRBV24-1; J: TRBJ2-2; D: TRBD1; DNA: TGTGCCACCAGCCCAACCGACAGGGGGTGGGTTACCGGGGAGCTGTTTTTT; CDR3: CATSPTDRGWVTGELFF
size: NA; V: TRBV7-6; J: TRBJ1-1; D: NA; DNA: TGTGCCAGCAGCTTGTCCGGGACGGTGAACACTGAAGCTTTCTTT; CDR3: CASSLSGTVNTEAFF
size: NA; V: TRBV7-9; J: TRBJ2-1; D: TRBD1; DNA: TGTGCCAGCAGACCCTACAGGGGTAATGAGCAGTTCTTC; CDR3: CASRPYRGNEQFF
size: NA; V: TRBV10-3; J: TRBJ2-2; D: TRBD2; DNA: TGTGCCACCCGGACTAGCGGGAGAGGTGCCGGGGAGCTGTTTTTT; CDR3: CATRTSGRGAGELFF
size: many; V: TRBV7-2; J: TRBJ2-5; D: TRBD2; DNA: TGTGCCAGCAGCTTATCTAGCGGGAGGAGCAAGACCCAGTACTTC; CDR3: CASSLSSGRSKTQYF
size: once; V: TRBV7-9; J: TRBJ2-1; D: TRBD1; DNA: TGTGCCAGCAGCTTGGGACAGGGTATCTACAATGAGCAGTTCTTC; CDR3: CASSLGQGIYNEQFF
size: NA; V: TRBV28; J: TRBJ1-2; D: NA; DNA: TGTGCCAGCAGTTCAGAGGGAATACGGGGCTACACCTTC; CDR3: CASSSEGIRGYTF
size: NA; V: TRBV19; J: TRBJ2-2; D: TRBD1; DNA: TGTGCCAGTAGGGGGACAGGGGACACCGGGGAGCTGTTTTTT; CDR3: CASRGTGDTGELFF
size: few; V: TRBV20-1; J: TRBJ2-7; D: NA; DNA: TGCAGTGCTGCGGACGCCACCTACGAGCAGTACTTC; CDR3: CSAADATYEQYF
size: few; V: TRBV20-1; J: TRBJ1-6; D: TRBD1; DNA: TGCAGTGCTAGAGACCCTTGGGACAGGGGGCAGGGCTATAATTCACCCCTCCACTTT; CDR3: CSARDPWDRGQGYNSPLHF
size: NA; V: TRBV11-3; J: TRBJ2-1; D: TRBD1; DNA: TGTGCCAGCAGCTCCTCAGGGGGCCCCTACAATGAGCAGTTCTTC; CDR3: CASSSSGGPYNEQFF
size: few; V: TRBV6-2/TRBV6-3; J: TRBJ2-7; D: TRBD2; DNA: TGTGCCAGCAGTTACGGGACTAGCGGCTACGAGCAGTACTTC; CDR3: CASSYGTSGYEQYF
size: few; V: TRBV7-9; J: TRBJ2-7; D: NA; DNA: TGTGCCAGCAGCTTCTTCGGGCAGCCCCAGGACGAGCAGTACTTC; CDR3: CASSFFGQPQDEQYF
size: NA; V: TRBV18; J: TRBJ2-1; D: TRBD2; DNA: TGTGCCAGCTCACGGACTAGCGGGAGGGATGAGCAGTTCTTC; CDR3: CASSRTSGRDEQFF
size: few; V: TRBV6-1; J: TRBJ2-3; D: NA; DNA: TGTGCCAGCAGTGTCGGATTAAGCACAGATACGCAGTATTTT; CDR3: CASSVGLSTDTQYF
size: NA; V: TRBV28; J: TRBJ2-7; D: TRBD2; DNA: TGTGCCAGCAGTAAGAGCGGGAGAGGACTCTACGAGCAGTACTTC; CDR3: CASSKSGRGLYEQYF
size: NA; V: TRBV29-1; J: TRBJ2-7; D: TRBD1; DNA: TGCAGCGTTGAAGGACAGGGGGCCTACGAGCAGTACTTC; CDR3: CSVEGQGAYEQYF
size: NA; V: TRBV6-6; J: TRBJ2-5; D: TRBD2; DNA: TGTGCCAGCAGTAGGGGACTAGCGGGCCCCCGGGAAGAGACCCAGTACTTC; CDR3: CASSRGLAGPREETQYF
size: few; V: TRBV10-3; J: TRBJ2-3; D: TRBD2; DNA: TGTGCCAGCGGACTAGCGGCTACAGATACGCAGTATTTT; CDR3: CASGLAATDTQYF
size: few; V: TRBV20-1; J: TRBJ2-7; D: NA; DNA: TGCAGTGCTAGCGTCATCTACGAGCAGTACTTC; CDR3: CSASVIYEQYF
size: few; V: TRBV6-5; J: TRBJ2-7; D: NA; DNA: TGTGCCAGCAGTTACTCGGCTGACAAACCCTCCTACGAGCAGTACTTC; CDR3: CASSYSADKPSYEQYF
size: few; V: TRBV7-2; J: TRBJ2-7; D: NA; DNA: TGTGCCAGCAGCTTATCAGCACACGAGCAGTACTTC; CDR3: CASSLSAHEQYF
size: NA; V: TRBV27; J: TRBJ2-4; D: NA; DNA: TGTGCCAGCAGTTTGTACACAGGGCAAAACATTCAGTACTTC; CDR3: CASSLYTGQNIQYF
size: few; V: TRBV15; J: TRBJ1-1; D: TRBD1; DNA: TGTGCCACCAGCAGAGAAGGCTACAGGGGGCCATCGGAAGCTTTCTTT; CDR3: CATSREGYRGPSEAFF
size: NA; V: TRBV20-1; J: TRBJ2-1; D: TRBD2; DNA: TGCAGTGCTACCACCGGGACTAGCTTCTACAATGAGCAGTTCTTC; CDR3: CSATTGTSFYNEQFF
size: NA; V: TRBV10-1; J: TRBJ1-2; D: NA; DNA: TGCGCCAGCAGCCGACGGAGAGCTAACTATGGCTACACCTTC; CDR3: CASSRRRANYGYTF
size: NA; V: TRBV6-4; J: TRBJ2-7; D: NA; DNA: TGTGCCAGCACCGGCGGCGGAAACCGCTCCTACGAGCAGTACTTC; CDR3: CASTGGGNRSYEQYF
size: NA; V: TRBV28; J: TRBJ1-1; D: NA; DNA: TGTGCCAGCAGTCAAGCGACAGGTGTGAGCACTGAAGCTTTCTTT; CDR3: CASSQATGVSTEAFF
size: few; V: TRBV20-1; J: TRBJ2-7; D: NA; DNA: TGCAGTGCTAGCCTTCTCCCGGGGAACTACGAGCAGTACTTC; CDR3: CSASLLPGNYEQYF
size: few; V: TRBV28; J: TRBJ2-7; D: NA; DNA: TGTGCCAGCAGTCTCCCCGGGGTACAGGGTTCCGAGCAGTACTTC; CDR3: CASSLPGVQGSEQYF
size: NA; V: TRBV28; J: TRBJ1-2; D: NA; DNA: TGTGCCAGCAGTTTCTGGGTATATCCCGCCGTTAATGGCAACTATGGCTACACCTTC; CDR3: CASSFWVYPAVNGNYGYTF